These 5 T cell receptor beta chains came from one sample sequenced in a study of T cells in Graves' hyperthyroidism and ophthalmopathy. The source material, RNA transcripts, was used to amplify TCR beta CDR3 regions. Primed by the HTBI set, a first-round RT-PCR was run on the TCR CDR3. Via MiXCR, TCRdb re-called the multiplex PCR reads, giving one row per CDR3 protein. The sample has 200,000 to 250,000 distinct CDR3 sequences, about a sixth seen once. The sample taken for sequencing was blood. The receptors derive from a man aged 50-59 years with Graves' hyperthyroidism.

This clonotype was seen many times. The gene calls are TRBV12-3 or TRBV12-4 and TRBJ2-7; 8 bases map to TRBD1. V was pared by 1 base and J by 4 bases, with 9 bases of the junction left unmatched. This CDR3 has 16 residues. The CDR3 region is CASSLVGTGKPYEQYF. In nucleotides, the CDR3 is TGTGCCAGCAGTTTAGTAGGGACAGGAAAACCTTACGAGCAGTACTTC.

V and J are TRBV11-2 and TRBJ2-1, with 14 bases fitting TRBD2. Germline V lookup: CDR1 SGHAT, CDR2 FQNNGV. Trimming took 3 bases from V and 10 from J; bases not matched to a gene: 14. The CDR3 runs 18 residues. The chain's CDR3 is CASSFRGRLAGGPGEQFF. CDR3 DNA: TGTGCCAGCAGCTTCCGGGGTAGACTAGCGGGAGGGCCTGGGGAGCAGTTCTTC.

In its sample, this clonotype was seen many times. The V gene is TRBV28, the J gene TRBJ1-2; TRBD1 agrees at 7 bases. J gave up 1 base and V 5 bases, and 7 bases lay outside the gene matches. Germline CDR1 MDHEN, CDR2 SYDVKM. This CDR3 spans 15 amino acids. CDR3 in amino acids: CASSPDRAHNYGYTF. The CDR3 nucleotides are TGTGCCAGCAGTCCCGACAGGGCCCATAACTATGGCTACACCTTC.

The CDR3 reads CAISGQGAGGELFF. DNA for the CDR3: TGTGCCATCAGTGGACAGGGGGCAGGCGGGGAGCTGTTTTTT. V usage is TRBV10-3 and J usage is TRBJ2-2; 10 positions match TRBD1. V shed 4 bases and J 7 bases; nucleotides not matched to a gene: 3. CDR3 length equals 14 residues. From germline, CDR1 is ENHRY and CDR2 SYGVKD.

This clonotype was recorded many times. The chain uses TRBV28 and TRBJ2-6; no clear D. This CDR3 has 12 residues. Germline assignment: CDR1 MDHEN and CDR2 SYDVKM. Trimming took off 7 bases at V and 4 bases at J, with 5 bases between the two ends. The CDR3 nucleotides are TGTGCCAGCACCGCCGGGGCCAACGTCCTGACTTTC. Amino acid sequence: CASTAGANVLTF.